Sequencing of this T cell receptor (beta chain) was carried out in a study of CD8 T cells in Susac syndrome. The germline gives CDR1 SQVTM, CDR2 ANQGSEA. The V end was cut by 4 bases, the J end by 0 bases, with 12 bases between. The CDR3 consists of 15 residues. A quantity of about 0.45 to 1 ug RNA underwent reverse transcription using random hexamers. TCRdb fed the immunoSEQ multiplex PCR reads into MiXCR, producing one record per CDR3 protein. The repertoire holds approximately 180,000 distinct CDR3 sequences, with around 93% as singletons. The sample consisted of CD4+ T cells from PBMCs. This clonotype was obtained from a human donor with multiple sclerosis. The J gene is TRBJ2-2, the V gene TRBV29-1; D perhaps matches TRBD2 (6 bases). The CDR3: CSVVGLAPNTGELFF. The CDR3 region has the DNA TGCAGCGTTGTCGGGCTAGCGCCGAACACCGGGGAGCTGTTTTTT.